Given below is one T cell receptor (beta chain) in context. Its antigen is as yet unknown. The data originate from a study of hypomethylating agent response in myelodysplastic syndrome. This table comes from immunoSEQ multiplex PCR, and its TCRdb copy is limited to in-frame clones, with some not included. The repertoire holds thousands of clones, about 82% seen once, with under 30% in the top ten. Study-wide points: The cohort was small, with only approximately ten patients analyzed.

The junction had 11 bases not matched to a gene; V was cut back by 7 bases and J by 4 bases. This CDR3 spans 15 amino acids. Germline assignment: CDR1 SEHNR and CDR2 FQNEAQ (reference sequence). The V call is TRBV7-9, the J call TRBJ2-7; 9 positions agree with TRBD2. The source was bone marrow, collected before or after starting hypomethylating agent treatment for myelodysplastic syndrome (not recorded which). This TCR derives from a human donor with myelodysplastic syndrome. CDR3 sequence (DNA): TGTGCCAGCATTCCTATTAGCGGGAGAGGGTACGAGCAGTACTTC. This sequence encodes CASIPISGRGYEQYF.